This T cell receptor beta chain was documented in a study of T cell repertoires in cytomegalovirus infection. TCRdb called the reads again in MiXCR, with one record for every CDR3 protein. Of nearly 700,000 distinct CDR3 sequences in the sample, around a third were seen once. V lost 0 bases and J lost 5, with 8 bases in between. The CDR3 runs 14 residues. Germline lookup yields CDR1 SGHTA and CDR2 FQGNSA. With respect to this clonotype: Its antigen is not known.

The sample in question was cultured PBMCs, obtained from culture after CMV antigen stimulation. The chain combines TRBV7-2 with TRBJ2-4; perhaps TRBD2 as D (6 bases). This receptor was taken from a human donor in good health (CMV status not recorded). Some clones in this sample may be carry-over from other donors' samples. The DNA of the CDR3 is TGTGCCAGCAGCTTAGCGGCGGGGCAAAACATTCAGTACTTC. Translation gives CASSLAAGQNIQYF.